Detailed here is one T cell receptor beta chain. Authors' processing steps: From reference gene primer amplification, estimates of nucleated cell counts were derived. Clones were sequenced by immunoSEQ multiplex PCR, and TCRdb holds only the in-frame ones, with some missing. From that table come the V and J calls and clone size; the DNA was used to work out D and trimming. The sample holds 210,000 or so clones; around 87% are singletons and the top ten take 0.6% to 0.8%. The record originates from a study of blood T cell repertoires in COVID-19. Study summary: T cells, B-cell-depleted T cells, or PBMCs provided the cDNA or gDNA that served as material.

The CDR3 length is 14 residues. The V gene's germline CDR1 is KGHSH and CDR2 LQKENI. V lost 2 bases, J lost 1 base, and 8 bases lay in between. The clonotype was recovered from a man over 45 with acute or convalescent COVID-19. Sequencing was carried out using peripheral blood. The chain links TRBV18 to TRBJ2-5; no definite D call. The CDR3: CASSPLQLQETQYF. The CDR3 bases are TGTGCCAGCTCACCATTACAGCTCCAAGAGACCCAGTACTTC.